Below, 5 T cell receptor beta chains from the same sample are listed, as sequenced in a study of blood T cell repertoires in COVID-19. The method was immunoSEQ multiplex PCR; TCRdb's version includes in-frame clones alone and lacks a portion of them. Among 240,000 or so clones listed, 75% to 90% were seen once. Sequencing was done on a sample of PBMCs or T cells enriched from blood (not recorded which). The receptors were gathered from a woman aged 40 to 50 with acute COVID-19.

This clone was observed a handful of times. This chain joins TRBV5-1 and TRBJ2-1, with D hard to call. Trimming stripped 3 bases from V and 6 bases from J, with 10 bases between. Per germline, CDR1 SGHRS and CDR2 YFSETQ. The CDR3 extends over 13 amino acids. The DNA for the CDR3 is TGCGCCAGCAGCTCAGATTTAAGCAATGAGCAGTTCTTC. This gives the protein CASSSDLSNEQFF.

The chain recombines TRBV10-3 with TRBJ2-1, with D perhaps TRBD2 (6 bases). The V and J ends lost 6 bases and 10 bases respectively, with 13 bases between them. Germline V CDR1 and CDR2: ENHRY, SYGVKD. CDR3 length equals 12 residues. DNA for the CDR3: TGTGCCATCAGCTACACTAGCAGCGAGCAGTTCTTC. Translated, it gives CAISYTSSEQFF.

The rearrangement links TRBV10-3 to TRBJ1-2; D not certain. The length of the CDR3 is 13 residues. The ends were cut back, 0 bases at V and 8 bases at J, with 10 bases in the middle. Germline loops: CDR1 ENHRY, CDR2 SYGVKD. The chain's CDR3 is CAISESSVEGYTF. CDR3 sequence (DNA): TGTGCCATCAGTGAGTCTTCGGTGGAGGGCTACACCTTC.

This clone has a single count. The rearrangement uses TRBV12-5 and TRBJ2-5; possible D gene TRBD2, 6 bases. Germline values: CDR1 LGHNT, CDR2 FRNRAP. Trimming pared 0 bases from V and 1 base from J, leaving 12 bases between. This CDR3 is 16 amino acids long. CDR3 in DNA: TGTGCTAGTGGTTTGGTATTAGGCGGGATCCAAGAGACCCAGTACTTC. It codes for CASGLVLGGIQETQYF.

V gene TRBV25-1 combines with J gene TRBJ2-7; 11 bases line up with TRBD1. CDR3 size: 14 residues. Trimming took 4 bases from V and 5 from J; bases not matched to a gene: 4. Germline CDR1 and CDR2: MGHDK and SYGVNS. The DNA for the CDR3 is TGTGCCAGCAGTGCCTGGACAGGGGGCAACGAGCAGTACTTC. Translating it yields CASSAWTGGNEQYF.